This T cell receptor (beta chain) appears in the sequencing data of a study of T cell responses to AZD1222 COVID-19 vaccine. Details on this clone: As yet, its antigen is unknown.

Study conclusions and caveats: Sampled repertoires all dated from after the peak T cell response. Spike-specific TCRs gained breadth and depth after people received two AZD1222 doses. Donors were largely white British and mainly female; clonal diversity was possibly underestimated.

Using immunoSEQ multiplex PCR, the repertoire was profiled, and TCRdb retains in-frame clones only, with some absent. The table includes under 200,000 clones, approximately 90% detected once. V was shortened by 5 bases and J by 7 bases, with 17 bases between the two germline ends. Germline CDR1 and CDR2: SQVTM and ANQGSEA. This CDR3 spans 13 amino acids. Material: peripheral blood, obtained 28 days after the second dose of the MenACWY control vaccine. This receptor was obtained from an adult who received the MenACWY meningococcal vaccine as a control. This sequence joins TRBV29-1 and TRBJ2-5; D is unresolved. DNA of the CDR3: TGCAGCGTTCAAAGGCCCCCAATGGGGACCCAGTACTTC. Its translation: CSVQRPPMGTQYF.